These T cell receptor beta chains were read from a single sample in a study of CD8 T cells in ankylosing spondylitis. TCRdb passed the 5' RACE reads through MiXCR, listing each CDR3 protein once. The sample yields more than 150,000 distinct CDR3 sequences, roughly 18% seen once. Sequenced sample: blood, either unsorted or a sorted T cell fraction (not recorded which). The receptors here all came from a male donor aged 5-30 years with ankylosing spondylitis or in good health (not recorded which). Both conserved end residues are part of each CDR3. The order of the fields is clone size, J gene, D gene, V gene, CDR3 protein, CDR3 DNA. A D gene is named only where the DNA matches it firmly. Size tells how often a clone was seen (once, few, many) or the class of an expanded clone, and some rows leave it out.

abundance: NA
j_gene: TRBJ2-5
d_gene: TRBD2
v_gene: TRBV20-1
CDR3aa: CSANIAGAGGAQYF
CDR3nt: TGCAGTGCAAATATAGCGGGGGCCGGGGGGGCCCAGTACTTC

abundance: many
j_gene: TRBJ2-1
d_gene: TRBD1
v_gene: TRBV20-1
CDR3aa: CSARVPGQRINEQFF
CDR3nt: TGCAGTGCTAGAGTCCCGGGACAGAGAATCAATGAGCAGTTCTTC

abundance: many
j_gene: TRBJ1-6
d_gene: NA
v_gene: TRBV20-1
CDR3aa: CSASAGGASPLHF
CDR3nt: TGCAGTGCTAGTGCCGGGGGGGCTTCACCCCTCCACTTT

abundance: many
j_gene: TRBJ2-1
d_gene: NA
v_gene: TRBV4-3
CDR3aa: CASSQFTNTYNEQFF
CDR3nt: TGCGCCAGCAGCCAATTCACTAACACCTACAATGAGCAGTTCTTC

abundance: many
j_gene: TRBJ2-2
d_gene: TRBD1
v_gene: TRBV5-1
CDR3aa: CASSPVKQGASDTGELFF
CDR3nt: TGCGCCAGCAGCCCCGTCAAACAGGGGGCGTCTGACACCGGGGAGCTGTTTTTT

abundance: NA
j_gene: TRBJ2-3
d_gene: NA
v_gene: TRBV4-2
CDR3aa: CASSQVRDGDTQYF
CDR3nt: TGTGCCAGCAGCCAAGTCAGGGATGGAGATACGCAGTATTTT

abundance: many
j_gene: TRBJ2-5
d_gene: NA
v_gene: TRBV12-3/TRBV12-4
CDR3aa: CASSLTTAQETQYF
CDR3nt: TGTGCCAGCAGTTTAACGACCGCCCAAGAGACCCAGTACTTC

abundance: NA
j_gene: TRBJ2-1
d_gene: NA
v_gene: TRBV20-1
CDR3aa: CSARFRQAYNEQFF
CDR3nt: TGCAGTGCTAGATTCCGCCAGGCCTACAATGAGCAGTTCTTC

abundance: many
j_gene: TRBJ2-3
d_gene: NA
v_gene: TRBV7-6
CDR3aa: CASSLVAVRSGDTQYF
CDR3nt: TGTGCCAGCAGCTTAGTGGCGGTCCGTAGTGGAGATACGCAGTATTTT

abundance: many
j_gene: TRBJ2-2
d_gene: TRBD1
v_gene: TRBV7-8
CDR3aa: CASSPRGKTGELFF
CDR3nt: TGTGCCAGCAGCCCCAGGGGGAAGACCGGGGAGCTGTTTTTT

abundance: many
j_gene: TRBJ2-3
d_gene: TRBD1
v_gene: TRBV18
CDR3aa: CASSPRDRGHTQYF
CDR3nt: TGTGCCAGCTCACCTCGGGACAGGGGCCATACGCAGTATTTT

abundance: many
j_gene: TRBJ2-1
d_gene: TRBD2
v_gene: TRBV6-1
CDR3aa: CATLGVAGRAQGNEQFF
CDR3nt: TGTGCCACCCTTGGGGTAGCGGGAAGGGCCCAAGGCAATGAGCAGTTCTTC

abundance: many
j_gene: TRBJ2-2
d_gene: NA
v_gene: TRBV12-3/TRBV12-4
CDR3aa: CASSFGVLMGELFF
CDR3nt: TGTGCCAGCAGTTTCGGTGTTCTTATGGGGGAGCTGTTTTTT

abundance: many
j_gene: TRBJ2-5
d_gene: NA
v_gene: TRBV29-1
CDR3aa: CSVVSRTQYF
CDR3nt: TGCAGCGTTGTATCCCGGACCCAGTACTTC

abundance: NA
j_gene: TRBJ1-4
d_gene: NA
v_gene: TRBV19
CDR3aa: CASSTRQFNEKLFF
CDR3nt: TGTGCCAGTAGTACACGACAGTTTAATGAAAAACTGTTTTTT

abundance: NA
j_gene: TRBJ1-1
d_gene: NA
v_gene: TRBV29-1
CDR3aa: CSVGVRLLNTEAFF
CDR3nt: TGCAGCGTGGGTGTCAGGCTTTTGAACACTGAAGCTTTCTTT

abundance: many
j_gene: TRBJ2-1
d_gene: TRBD2
v_gene: TRBV12-3/TRBV12-4
CDR3aa: CASTTSGRAGNEQFF
CDR3nt: TGTGCCAGCACTACTAGCGGGAGGGCCGGTAATGAGCAGTTCTTC

abundance: many
j_gene: TRBJ2-5
d_gene: TRBD2
v_gene: TRBV27
CDR3aa: CASSFLSGSGTRAQYF
CDR3nt: TGTGCCAGCAGTTTCCTTAGCGGGAGCGGGACGAGGGCCCAGTACTTC

abundance: many
j_gene: TRBJ2-2
d_gene: NA
v_gene: TRBV29-1
CDR3aa: CSVETGGTGELFF
CDR3nt: TGCAGCGTTGAAACAGGAGGCACCGGGGAGCTGTTTTTT

abundance: many
j_gene: TRBJ2-1
d_gene: TRBD2
v_gene: TRBV12-3/TRBV12-4
CDR3aa: CASSLEDGGWREQFF
CDR3nt: TGTGCCAGCAGTTTAGAAGACGGGGGGTGGCGCGAGCAGTTCTTC

abundance: many
j_gene: TRBJ2-1
d_gene: NA
v_gene: TRBV4-1
CDR3aa: CASSQVFGTYNEQFF
CDR3nt: TGCGCCAGCAGCCAAGTGTTCGGGACCTACAATGAGCAGTTCTTC

abundance: NA
j_gene: TRBJ2-1
d_gene: NA
v_gene: TRBV6-5
CDR3aa: CASSLIGASEQFF
CDR3nt: TGTGCCAGCAGCCTGATTGGGGCCTCAGAGCAGTTCTTC

abundance: many
j_gene: TRBJ2-3
d_gene: NA
v_gene: TRBV20-1
CDR3aa: CSARGSRQTDTQYF
CDR3nt: TGCAGTGCTAGAGGATCTCGTCAAACAGATACGCAGTATTTT

abundance: many
j_gene: TRBJ1-2
d_gene: TRBD1
v_gene: TRBV6-6
CDR3aa: CASSSRQGRGYGYTF
CDR3nt: TGTGCCAGCAGTTCCCGACAGGGTCGGGGCTATGGCTACACCTTC

abundance: many
j_gene: TRBJ1-1
d_gene: TRBD1
v_gene: TRBV6-5
CDR3aa: CASSYTNRGGTEAFF
CDR3nt: TGTGCCAGCAGTTACACAAACAGGGGGGGCACTGAAGCTTTCTTT

abundance: NA
j_gene: TRBJ2-1
d_gene: NA
v_gene: TRBV20-1
CDR3aa: CSAGWGSPRNEQFF
CDR3nt: TGCAGTGCTGGGTGGGGCAGCCCTAGGAATGAGCAGTTCTTC

abundance: NA
j_gene: TRBJ2-3
d_gene: TRBD2
v_gene: TRBV12-3/TRBV12-4
CDR3aa: CASSRSGGDTQYF
CDR3nt: TGTGCCAGCAGCCGGTCGGGAGGAGATACGCAGTATTTT

abundance: many
j_gene: TRBJ2-3
d_gene: NA
v_gene: TRBV7-2
CDR3aa: CASSLSNLGIDTQYF
CDR3nt: TGTGCCAGCAGCTTAAGTAACCTAGGGATAGATACGCAGTATTTT

abundance: many
j_gene: TRBJ1-4
d_gene: TRBD1
v_gene: TRBV12-3/TRBV12-4
CDR3aa: CASSFKGQGAGRSEKLFF
CDR3nt: TGTGCCAGCAGTTTTAAGGGACAGGGCGCTGGGAGAAGTGAAAAACTGTTTTTT

abundance: NA
j_gene: TRBJ2-2
d_gene: TRBD1
v_gene: TRBV20-1
CDR3aa: CSAADRGASGELFF
CDR3nt: TGCAGTGCTGCTGACAGGGGTGCCTCCGGGGAGCTGTTTTTT

abundance: many
j_gene: TRBJ1-3
d_gene: NA
v_gene: TRBV9
CDR3aa: CASSADSPPSGNTIYF
CDR3nt: TGTGCCAGCAGCGCGGACAGTCCCCCGTCTGGAAACACCATATATTTT

abundance: many
j_gene: TRBJ2-3
d_gene: NA
v_gene: TRBV12-3/TRBV12-4
CDR3aa: CASTPGASTDTQYF
CDR3nt: TGTGCCAGCACCCCGGGTGCTAGCACAGATACGCAGTATTTT

abundance: many
j_gene: TRBJ2-5
d_gene: NA
v_gene: TRBV10-3
CDR3aa: CAISESMGTQETQYF
CDR3nt: TGTGCCATCAGTGAGTCGATGGGGACCCAAGAGACCCAGTACTTC

abundance: NA
j_gene: TRBJ2-1
d_gene: TRBD1
v_gene: TRBV27
CDR3aa: CASSLGTGVVKQFF
CDR3nt: TGTGCCAGCAGTTTAGGGACAGGGGTTGTTAAGCAGTTCTTC

abundance: many
j_gene: TRBJ2-3
d_gene: TRBD2
v_gene: TRBV5-1
CDR3aa: CASSGGGASTDTQYF
CDR3nt: TGCGCCAGCAGCGGCGGGGGGGCTAGCACAGATACGCAGTATTTT

abundance: many
j_gene: TRBJ2-1
d_gene: TRBD2
v_gene: TRBV29-1
CDR3aa: CSVVGSGSSYNEQFF
CDR3nt: TGCAGCGTTGTAGGTAGCGGGAGCTCCTACAATGAGCAGTTCTTC

abundance: many
j_gene: TRBJ1-2
d_gene: TRBD1
v_gene: TRBV2
CDR3aa: CASSEARQGEHGYTF
CDR3nt: TGTGCCAGCAGTGAAGCCCGACAGGGGGAGCATGGCTACACCTTC

abundance: many
j_gene: TRBJ2-1
d_gene: NA
v_gene: TRBV7-9
CDR3aa: CASSVVGEQFF
CDR3nt: TGTGCCAGCAGCGTGGTTGGGGAGCAGTTCTTC

abundance: many
j_gene: TRBJ2-1
d_gene: NA
v_gene: TRBV11-2
CDR3aa: CASSLTLVPDEQFF
CDR3nt: TGTGCCAGCAGCTTAACCCTGGTCCCGGATGAGCAGTTCTTC

abundance: many
j_gene: TRBJ1-1
d_gene: NA
v_gene: TRBV5-5
CDR3aa: CASSLAGSPWVTEAFF
CDR3nt: TGTGCCAGCAGCTTGGCCGGATCTCCTTGGGTCACTGAAGCTTTCTTT

abundance: many
j_gene: TRBJ1-5
d_gene: NA
v_gene: TRBV10-3
CDR3aa: CAISVGPPAQPQHF
CDR3nt: TGTGCCATCAGTGTGGGGCCCCCGGCCCAGCCCCAGCATTTT

abundance: NA
j_gene: TRBJ2-6
d_gene: NA
v_gene: TRBV28
CDR3aa: CASSQPKSGANVLTF
CDR3nt: TGTGCCAGCAGTCAACCCAAATCTGGGGCCAACGTCCTGACTTTC

abundance: many
j_gene: TRBJ2-7
d_gene: TRBD1
v_gene: TRBV7-8
CDR3aa: CASSPDRLLDEQYF
CDR3nt: TGTGCCAGCAGCCCGGACAGGTTGTTGGATGAGCAGTACTTC

abundance: NA
j_gene: TRBJ2-1
d_gene: TRBD2
v_gene: TRBV27
CDR3aa: CASSLSLADSYNEQFF
CDR3nt: TGTGCCAGCAGTTTAAGTCTAGCGGACTCCTACAATGAGCAGTTCTTC

abundance: many
j_gene: TRBJ1-2
d_gene: NA
v_gene: TRBV7-2
CDR3aa: CASSPRDGGYTF
CDR3nt: TGTGCCAGCAGCCCCCGGGATGGGGGCTACACCTTC

abundance: many
j_gene: TRBJ2-1
d_gene: TRBD1
v_gene: TRBV3-1
CDR3aa: CASSPTTGPVYEQFF
CDR3nt: TGTGCCAGCAGCCCCACGACAGGGCCAGTATATGAGCAGTTCTTC

abundance: NA
j_gene: TRBJ1-1
d_gene: NA
v_gene: TRBV29-1
CDR3aa: CSVSGTEAFF
CDR3nt: TGCAGCGTTTCTGGGACTGAAGCTTTCTTT

abundance: once
j_gene: TRBJ2-1
d_gene: NA
v_gene: TRBV27
CDR3aa: CASLDRDHSRSYEQFF
CDR3nt: TGTGCCAGTCTTGACCGGGACCATTCGAGGTCGTATGAGCAGTTCTTC

abundance: many
j_gene: TRBJ2-5
d_gene: TRBD1
v_gene: TRBV6-4
CDR3aa: CASSDGSGPGGVQYF
CDR3nt: TGTGCCAGCAGTGACGGGTCAGGCCCAGGGGGTGTCCAGTACTTC

abundance: many
j_gene: TRBJ2-3
d_gene: NA
v_gene: TRBV5-1
CDR3aa: CASSLADRADTQYF
CDR3nt: TGCGCCAGCAGCTTGGCCGATAGGGCAGATACGCAGTATTTT

abundance: many
j_gene: TRBJ2-2
d_gene: NA
v_gene: TRBV2
CDR3aa: CASSERPLGELFF
CDR3nt: TGTGCCAGCAGTGAAAGGCCACTCGGGGAGCTGTTTTTT

abundance: NA
j_gene: TRBJ2-1
d_gene: NA
v_gene: TRBV7-9
CDR3aa: CASSLAGSGDEQFF
CDR3nt: TGTGCCAGCAGCTTAGCGGGATCCGGGGATGAGCAGTTCTTC

abundance: many
j_gene: TRBJ2-2
d_gene: TRBD2
v_gene: TRBV10-1
CDR3aa: CASSYSGMELFF
CDR3nt: TGCGCCAGCAGCTATAGCGGGATGGAGCTGTTTTTT

abundance: NA
j_gene: TRBJ2-1
d_gene: NA
v_gene: TRBV20-1
CDR3aa: CSASRGRRHNEQFF
CDR3nt: TGCAGTGCTAGTCGTGGGAGAAGGCACAATGAGCAGTTCTTC

abundance: once
j_gene: TRBJ2-7
d_gene: NA
v_gene: TRBV6-2/TRBV6-3
CDR3aa: CASSPPLGRSYEQYF
CDR3nt: TGTGCCAGCAGTCCCCCCCTGGGGCGCTCCTACGAGCAGTACTTC